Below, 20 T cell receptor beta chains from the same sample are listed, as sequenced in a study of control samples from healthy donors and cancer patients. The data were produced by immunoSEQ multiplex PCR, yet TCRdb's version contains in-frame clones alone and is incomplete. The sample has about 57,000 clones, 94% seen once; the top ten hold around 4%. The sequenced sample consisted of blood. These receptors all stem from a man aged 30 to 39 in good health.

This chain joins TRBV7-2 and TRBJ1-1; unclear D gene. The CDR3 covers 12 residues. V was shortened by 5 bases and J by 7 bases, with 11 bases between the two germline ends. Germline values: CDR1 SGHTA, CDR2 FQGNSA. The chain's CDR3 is CASSKGQLEAFF. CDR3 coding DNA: TGTGCCAGCAGCAAAGGGCAGCTTGAAGCTTTCTTT. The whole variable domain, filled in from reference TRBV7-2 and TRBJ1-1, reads GAGVSQSPSNKVTEKGKDVELRCDPISGHTALYWYRQSLGQGLEFLIYFQGNSAPDKSGLPSDRFSAERTGGSVSTLTIQRTQQEDSAVYLCASSKGQLEAFFGQGTRLTVV.

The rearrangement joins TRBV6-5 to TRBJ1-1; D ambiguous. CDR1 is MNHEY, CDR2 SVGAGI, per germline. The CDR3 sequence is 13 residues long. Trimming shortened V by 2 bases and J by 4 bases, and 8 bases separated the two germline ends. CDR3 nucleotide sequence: TGTGCCAGCAGTTACACCTCAAGCACTGAAGCTTTCTTT. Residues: CASSYTSSTEAFF.

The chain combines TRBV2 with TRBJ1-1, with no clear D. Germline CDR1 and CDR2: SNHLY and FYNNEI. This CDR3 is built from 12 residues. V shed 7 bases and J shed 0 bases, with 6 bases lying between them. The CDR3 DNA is TGTGCCAGCACACAAATGAACACTGAAGCTTTCTTT. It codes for CASTQMNTEAFF.

This chain's CDR3 is CATSAGGPEKLFF. The CDR3 bases are TGTGCCACAAGTGCAGGCGGTCCTGAAAAACTGTTTTTT. V is TRBV19 and J is TRBJ1-4; no reliable D call. CDR1 and CDR2 from the germline V gene are LNHDA and SQIVND (reference sequence). Trimming pared 10 bases from V and 7 bases from J, leaving 16 bases between. This CDR3 comprises 13 residues.

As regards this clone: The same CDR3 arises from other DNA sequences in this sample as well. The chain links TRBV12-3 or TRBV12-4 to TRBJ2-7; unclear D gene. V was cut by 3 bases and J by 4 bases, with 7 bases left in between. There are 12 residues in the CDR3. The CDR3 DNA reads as TGTGCCAGCAGTTTTGGTAGTTACGAGCAGTACTTC. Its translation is CASSFGSYEQYF.

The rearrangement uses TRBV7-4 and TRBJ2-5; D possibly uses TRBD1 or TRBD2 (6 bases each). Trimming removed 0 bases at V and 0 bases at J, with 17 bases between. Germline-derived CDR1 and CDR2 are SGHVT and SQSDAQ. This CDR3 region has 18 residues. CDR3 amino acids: CASSLATTGALYQETQYF. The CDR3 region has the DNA TGTGCCAGCAGCTTAGCGACGACGGGGGCCCTGTACCAAGAGACCCAGTACTTC.

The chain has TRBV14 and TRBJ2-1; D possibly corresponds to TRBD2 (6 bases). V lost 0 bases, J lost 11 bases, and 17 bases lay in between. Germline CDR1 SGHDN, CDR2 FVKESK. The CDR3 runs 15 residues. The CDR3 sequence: CASSQDGARSGQQFF. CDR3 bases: TGTGCCAGCAGCCAAGATGGGGCGAGAAGCGGGCAGCAGTTCTTC.

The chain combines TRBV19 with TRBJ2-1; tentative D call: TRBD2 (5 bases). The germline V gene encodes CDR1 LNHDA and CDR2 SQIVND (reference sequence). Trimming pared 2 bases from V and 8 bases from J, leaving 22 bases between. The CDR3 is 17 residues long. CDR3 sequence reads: CASSIQSGSGFEDEQFF. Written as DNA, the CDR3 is TGTGCCAGTAGTATACAGAGTGGGAGTGGCTTCGAAGATGAGCAGTTCTTC. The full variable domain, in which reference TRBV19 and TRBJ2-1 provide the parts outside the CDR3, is DGGITQSPKYLFRKEGQNVTLSCEQNLNHDAMYWYRQDPGQGLRLIYYSQIVNDFQKGDIAEGYSVSREKKESFPLTVTSAQKNPTAFYLCASSIQSGSGFEDEQFFGPGTRLTVL.

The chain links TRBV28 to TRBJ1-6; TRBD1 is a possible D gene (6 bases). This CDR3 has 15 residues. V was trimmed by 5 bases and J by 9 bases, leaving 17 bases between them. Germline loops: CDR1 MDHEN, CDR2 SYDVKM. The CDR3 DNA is TGTGCCAGCAGTGAACCCAGGGGTTCGGGTTCACCCCTCCACTTT. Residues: CASSEPRGSGSPLHF.

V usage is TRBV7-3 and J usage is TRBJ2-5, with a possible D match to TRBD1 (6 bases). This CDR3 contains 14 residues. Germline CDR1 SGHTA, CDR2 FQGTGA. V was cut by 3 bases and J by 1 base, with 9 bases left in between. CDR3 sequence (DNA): TGTGCCAGCAGCTTCCAGGGGCCCCAAGAGACCCAGTACTTC. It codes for CASSFQGPQETQYF.

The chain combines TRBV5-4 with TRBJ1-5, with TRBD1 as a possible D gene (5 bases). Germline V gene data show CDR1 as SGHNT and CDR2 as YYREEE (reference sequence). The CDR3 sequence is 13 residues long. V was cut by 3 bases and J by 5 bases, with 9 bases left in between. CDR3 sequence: CASSSGRDQPQHF. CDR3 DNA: TGTGCCAGCAGCTCAGGCAGGGATCAGCCCCAGCATTTT. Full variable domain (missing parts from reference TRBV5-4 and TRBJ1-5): ETGVTQSPTHLIKTRGQQVTLRCSSQSGHNTVSWYQQALGQGPQFIFQYYREEENGRGNFPPRFSGLQFPNYSSELNVNALELDDSALYLCASSSGRDQPQHFGDGTRLSIL.

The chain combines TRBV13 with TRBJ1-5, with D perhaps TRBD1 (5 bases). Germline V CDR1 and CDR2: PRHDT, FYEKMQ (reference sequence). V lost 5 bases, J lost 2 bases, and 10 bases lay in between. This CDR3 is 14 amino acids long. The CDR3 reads CASSRDRRNQPQHF. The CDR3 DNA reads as TGTGCCAGCAGCCGCGACAGACGCAATCAGCCCCAGCATTTT.

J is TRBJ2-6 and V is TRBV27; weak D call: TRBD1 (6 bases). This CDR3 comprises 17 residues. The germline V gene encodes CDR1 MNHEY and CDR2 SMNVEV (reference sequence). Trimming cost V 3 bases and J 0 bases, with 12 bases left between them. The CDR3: CASSFGTPYSGANVLTF. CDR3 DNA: TGTGCCAGCAGTTTCGGGACACCTTACTCTGGGGCCAACGTCCTGACTTTC. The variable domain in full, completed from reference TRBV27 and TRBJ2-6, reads EAQVTQNPRYLITVTGKKLTVTCSQNMNHEYMSWYRQDPGLGLRQIYYSMNVEVTDKGDVPEGYKVSRKEKRNFPLILESPSPNQTSLYFCASSFGTPYSGANVLTFGAGSRLTVL.

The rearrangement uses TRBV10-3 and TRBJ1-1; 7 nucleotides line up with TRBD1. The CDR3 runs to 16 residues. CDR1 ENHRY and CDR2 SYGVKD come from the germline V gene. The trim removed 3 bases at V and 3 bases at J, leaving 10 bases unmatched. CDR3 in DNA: TGTGCCATCAGTGACCCGGGACAGACATTGGACACTGAAGCTTTCTTT. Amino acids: CAISDPGQTLDTEAFF.

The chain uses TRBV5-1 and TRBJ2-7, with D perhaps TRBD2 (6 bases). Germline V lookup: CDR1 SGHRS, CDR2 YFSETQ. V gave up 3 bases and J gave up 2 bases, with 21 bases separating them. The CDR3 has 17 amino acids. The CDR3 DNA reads TGCGCCAGCAGCTGGGGGGAGCGACTAGGTAAAACCTACGAGCAGTACTTC. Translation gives CASSWGERLGKTYEQYF.

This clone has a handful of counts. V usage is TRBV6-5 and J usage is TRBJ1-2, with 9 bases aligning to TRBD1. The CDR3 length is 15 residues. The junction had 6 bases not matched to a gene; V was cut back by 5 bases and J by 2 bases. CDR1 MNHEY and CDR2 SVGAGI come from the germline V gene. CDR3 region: CASSKQGAFNYGYTF. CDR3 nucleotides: TGTGCCAGCAGTAAACAGGGGGCGTTCAACTATGGCTACACCTTC.

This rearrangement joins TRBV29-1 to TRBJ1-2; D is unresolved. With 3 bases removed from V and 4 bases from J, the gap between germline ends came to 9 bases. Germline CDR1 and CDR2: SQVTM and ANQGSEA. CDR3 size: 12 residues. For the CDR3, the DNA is TGCAGCGTTGACCGGACGGCCTATGGCTACACCTTC. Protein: CSVDRTAYGYTF.

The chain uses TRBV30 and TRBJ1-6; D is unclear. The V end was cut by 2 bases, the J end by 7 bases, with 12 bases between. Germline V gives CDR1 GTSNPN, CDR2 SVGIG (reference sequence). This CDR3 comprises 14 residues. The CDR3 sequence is CAWSIEGGNSPLHF. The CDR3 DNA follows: TGTGCCTGGAGTATCGAGGGTGGCAATTCACCCCTCCACTTT.

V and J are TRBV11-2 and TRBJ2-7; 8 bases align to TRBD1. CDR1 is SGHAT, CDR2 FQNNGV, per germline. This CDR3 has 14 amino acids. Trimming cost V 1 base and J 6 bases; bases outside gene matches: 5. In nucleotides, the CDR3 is TGTGCCAGCAGCTTAGGGACAGGGACTGCCGAGCAGTACTTC. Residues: CASSLGTGTAEQYF.

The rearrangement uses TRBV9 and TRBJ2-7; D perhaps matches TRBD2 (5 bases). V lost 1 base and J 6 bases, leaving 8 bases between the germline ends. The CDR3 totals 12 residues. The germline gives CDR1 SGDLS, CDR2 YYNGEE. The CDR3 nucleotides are TGTGCCAGCAGCGTAATCGCGGGCGAGCAGTACTTC. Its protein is CASSVIAGEQYF.